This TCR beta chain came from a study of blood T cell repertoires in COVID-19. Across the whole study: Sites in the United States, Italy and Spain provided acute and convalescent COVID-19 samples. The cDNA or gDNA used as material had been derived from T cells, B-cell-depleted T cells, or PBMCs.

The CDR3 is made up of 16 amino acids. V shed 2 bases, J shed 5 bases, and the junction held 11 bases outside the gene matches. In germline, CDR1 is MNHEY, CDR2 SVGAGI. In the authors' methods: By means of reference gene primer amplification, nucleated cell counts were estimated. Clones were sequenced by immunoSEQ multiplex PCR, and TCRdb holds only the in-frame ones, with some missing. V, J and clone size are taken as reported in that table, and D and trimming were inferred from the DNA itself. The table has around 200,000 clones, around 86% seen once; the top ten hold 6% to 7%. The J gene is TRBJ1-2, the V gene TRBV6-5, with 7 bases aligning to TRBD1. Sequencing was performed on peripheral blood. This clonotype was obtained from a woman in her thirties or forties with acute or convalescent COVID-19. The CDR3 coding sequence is TGTGCCAGCAGTTACACAGGGGACCCGAACGTTTATGGCTACACCTTC. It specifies CASSYTGDPNVYGYTF.